This TCR beta chain was identified in a study of blood T cell repertoires in COVID-19. Overall study context: Donors in the United States, Italy and Spain gave samples during acute or convalescent COVID-19. In each case, the material was cDNA or gDNA derived from T cells, B-cell-depleted T cells, or PBMCs.

Per the study methods: Amplified reference gene primers provided the basis for estimating nucleated cell counts. Some clones are missing from TCRdb's copy, which holds only in-frame ones; the method was immunoSEQ multiplex PCR. V and J calls and clone size follow that table, whereas D and trimming were derived from the DNA. The repertoire has 120,000 to 150,000 clones, 80% of them found once; the top ten carry 10% to 15%. This CDR3 is 15 amino acids long. The ends lost 5 bases at V and 7 bases at J; junction bases unmatched: 7. Germline CDR1 is SGHNT and CDR2 is YENEEA. Sequenced: peripheral blood. V is TRBV11-3 and J is TRBJ2-1; TRBD2 matches 11 bases. This receptor was obtained from a man aged 55 to 70 with active or convalescent COVID-19. This CDR3 reads CASSPGLAGGNEQFF. The CDR3 coding sequence is TGTGCCAGCAGCCCCGGGCTAGCGGGAGGTAATGAGCAGTTCTTC.